These 32 T cell receptor beta chains originate from one sample sequenced in a study of T cell changes during pregnancy in multiple sclerosis. Repertoires were generated with immunoSEQ multiplex PCR, while TCRdb's copy carries only in-frame clones and drops some. The data contain around 66,000 clones, roughly 90% of them seen just once; the ten biggest clones take up 3.3%. Sequencing was performed on peripheral blood, taken in the first trimester of pregnancy. Receptors originate from a female donor in good health, enrolled as a control in a pregnancy study.

This chain uses TRBV5-4 with TRBJ2-4, with TRBD1 as a possible D gene (6 bases). This CDR3 region has 13 residues. From germline, CDR1 is SGHNT and CDR2 YYREEE (reference sequence). Trimming removed 0 bases from V and 5 bases from J, with 6 bases in between. The CDR3 nucleotides read TGTGCCAGCAGCTTGGGGACAGAAAACATTCAGTACTTC. The encoded protein is CASSLGTENIQYF. Based on the CDR3 plus reference TRBV5-4 and TRBJ2-4, the full variable domain is ETGVTQSPTHLIKTRGQQVTLRCSSQSGHNTVSWYQQALGQGPQFIFQYYREEENGRGNFPPRFSGLQFPNYSSELNVNALELDDSALYLCASSLGTENIQYFGAGTRLSVL.

This chain links TRBV15 with TRBJ2-1, with 9 bases lining up with TRBD2. Germline lookup yields CDR1 LNHNV and CDR2 YYDKDF (reference sequence). The V and J ends lost 2 bases and 10 bases, in that order; junction bases with no gene match: 9. The CDR3 extends over 15 amino acids. The CDR3 DNA reads as TGTGCCACCAGCAGATCTTTAGCGGGAGAGGGAGAGCAGTTCTTC. As protein: CATSRSLAGEGEQFF.

The genes are TRBV15 and TRBJ1-5; 8 nucleotides line up with TRBD1. The CDR3 has 15 amino acids. The V gene end was trimmed by 0 bases and the J gene end by 3 bases; junction bases not matched to a gene: 1. Germline lookup yields CDR1 LNHNV and CDR2 YYDKDF (reference sequence). The CDR3 is CATSRDRGPNQPQHF. The CDR3 DNA reads TGTGCCACCAGCAGAGACAGGGGGCCCAATCAGCCCCAGCATTTT. Full variable domain (outside the CDR3, taken from reference TRBV15 and TRBJ1-5): DAMVIQNPRYQVTQFGKPVTLSCSQTLNHNVMYWYQQKSSQAPKLLFHYYDKDFNNEADTPDNFQSRRPNTSFCFLDIRSPGLGDTAMYLCATSRDRGPNQPQHFGDGTRLSIL.

V and J are TRBV5-1 and TRBJ2-7, with a tentative D call TRBD1 (5 bases). V shed 4 bases and J shed 0 bases, with 11 bases lying between them. Germline V gives CDR1 SGHRS, CDR2 YFSETQ. The CDR3 extends over 14 amino acids. The CDR3 DNA sequence: TGCGCCAGCAGCGTTGGACACGACTCCTACGAGCAGTACTTC. It codes for CASSVGHDSYEQYF. Filled out from reference TRBV5-1 and TRBJ2-7, the complete variable domain reads KAGVTQTPRYLIKTRGQQVTLSCSPISGHRSVSWYQQTPGQGLQFLFEYFSETQRNKGNFPGRFSGRQFSNSRSEMNVSTLELGDSALYLCASSVGHDSYEQYFGPGTRLTVT.

This sequence joins TRBV5-4 and TRBJ1-2; 8 bases agree with TRBD1. The CDR3 is 14 amino acids. Germline trimming cut 4 bases from V and 1 base from J; bases unmatched to any gene: 3. Germline CDR1 is SGHNT and CDR2 is YYREEE (reference sequence). This chain's CDR3 is CASSQTGVNYGYTF. CDR3 bases: TGTGCCAGCAGCCAGACAGGGGTTAACTATGGCTACACCTTC. Variable domain in full (rest from reference TRBV5-4 and TRBJ1-2): ETGVTQSPTHLIKTRGQQVTLRCSSQSGHNTVSWYQQALGQGPQFIFQYYREEENGRGNFPPRFSGLQFPNYSSELNVNALELDDSALYLCASSQTGVNYGYTFGSGTRLTVV.

The chain couples TRBV14 to TRBJ2-3, with D uncertain. V shed 3 bases and J shed 0 bases, with 4 bases lying between them. The CDR3 totals 13 residues. Germline V gene lookup returns CDR1 SGHDN and CDR2 FVKESK. The CDR3 loop reads CASSQRSTDTQYF. The DNA of the CDR3 is TGTGCCAGCAGCCAGAGGAGCACAGATACGCAGTATTTT.

With respect to this clone: An end of the junction differs from the germline gene, which may be a read error. The chain joins TRBV4-1 to TRBJ2-1; 13 nucleotides agree with TRBD2. CDR3 length: 15 amino acids. CDR1 is MGHRA, CDR2 YSYEKL, per germline. The CDR3 DNA reads as TGTGCCAGCAGCCCAACTAGCGGGAGGGGCGATGAGCAGTTCTTC. Protein: CASSPTSGRGDEQFF.

The V gene is TRBV6-1, the J gene TRBJ1-2, with D tentatively TRBD1 (6 bases). Deletions cut 1 base from V and 4 bases from J, with 13 bases between. Germline V lookup: CDR1 MNHNS, CDR2 SASEGT. The CDR3 is made up of 15 amino acids. The CDR3 protein is CASSEGHLGGYGYTF. As DNA, the CDR3 is TGTGCCAGCAGTGAAGGGCACTTAGGGGGCTATGGCTACACCTTC.

This chain connects TRBV6-6 to TRBJ2-7; the D gene is possibly TRBD2 (6 bases). This CDR3 comprises 13 residues. Germline V gene lookup returns CDR1 MNHNY and CDR2 SVGAGI (reference sequence). Trimming took 4 bases from V and 5 from J, leaving 12 bases between them. In DNA, the CDR3 is TGTGCCAGCAGTTCGTGGGGGGTGGACGAGCAGTACTTC. Translating gives CASSSWGVDEQYF.

This chain connects TRBV9 to TRBJ1-1; maybe TRBD1 (5 bases). CDR3 length: 15 amino acids. CDR1 and CDR2 (germline): SGDLS, YYNGEE. V was cut by 4 bases and J by 2 bases, with 15 bases left in between. The CDR3, as DNA: TGTGCCAGCAGCCCAAATCCCGGGGGAAACACTGAAGCTTTCTTT. Protein product: CASSPNPGGNTEAFF.

This clone appeared a single time. This chain links TRBV7-9 with TRBJ2-5; tentatively, D is TRBD2 (5 bases). The CDR3 has 15 residues. CDR1 and CDR2 from the germline V gene are SEHNR and FQNEAQ (reference sequence). V was trimmed by 2 bases and J by 8 bases, leaving 18 bases between them. The CDR3 DNA reads as TGTGCCAGCAGCTTATTTAGCGTTTCCAAGAGAACCCAGTACTTC. This translates into CASSLFSVSKRTQYF. The full variable domain, with the rest looked up from reference TRBV7-9 and TRBJ2-5, is DTGVSQNPRHKITKRGQNVTFRCDPISEHNRLYWYRQTLGQGPEFLTYFQNEAQLEKSRLLSDRFSAERPKGSFSTLEIQRTEQGDSAMYLCASSLFSVSKRTQYFGPGTRLLVL.

The chain uses TRBV9 and TRBJ1-6; the match to TRBD1 covers 10 bases. The CDR3 is made up of 15 amino acids. Germline CDR1 reads SGDLS; CDR2 reads YYNGEE. V lost 4 bases to trimming and J lost 8 bases; unmatched junction nucleotides: 6. In DNA form, the CDR3 reads TGTGCCAGCAGCTCGGGGACAGGGGCCCATTCACCCCTCCACTTT. Its translation is CASSSGTGAHSPLHF.

V gene TRBV4-1 combines with J gene TRBJ1-2, with TRBD1 matching over 9 bases. This CDR3 is built from 15 residues. Germline assignment: CDR1 MGHRA and CDR2 YSYEKL. The J segment lost 4 bases and the V segment lost 4 bases, leaving 7 bases of the junction unmatched. The CDR3 DNA reads as TGCGCCAGCAGCCCTCGACAGGGGGACCGCTATGGCTACACCTTC. The encoded protein is CASSPRQGDRYGYTF.

This clone has only a few counts. The rearrangement joins TRBV4-3 to TRBJ1-2; TRBD1 matches 8 bases. Trimming took 0 bases from V and 8 from J; bases not matched to a gene: 8. The CDR3 is 15 residues long. Germline assignment: CDR1 LGHNA and CDR2 YSLEER. As DNA, the CDR3 is TGCGCCAGCAGCCAAGATGGACAGGGAAAAGTCGGCTACACCTTC. Translated, it gives CASSQDGQGKVGYTF.

This clone was seen just once. V and J are TRBV6-1 and TRBJ2-5; the match to TRBD2 covers 9 bases. The CDR3 sequence is 16 residues long. V was clipped by 0 bases and J by 4 bases; unmatched bases: 6. Germline CDR1 MNHNS, CDR2 SASEGT. In DNA, the CDR3 is TGTGCCAGCAGTGAAGCGCGGGGGGGCCTATTAGAGACCCAGTACTTC. Residues: CASSEARGGLLETQYF.

J is TRBJ2-1 and V is TRBV25-1, with 14 bases identical to TRBD2. Trimming took 5 bases from V and 4 from J; bases not matched to a gene: 7. The CDR3 length is 17 residues. Germline V CDR1 and CDR2: MGHDK, SYGVNS. This chain's CDR3 is CASSRGLAGEGYNEQFF. CDR3 nucleotide sequence: TGTGCCAGCAGTAGGGGACTAGCGGGAGAGGGTTACAATGAGCAGTTCTTC.

V gene TRBV7-2 combines with J gene TRBJ1-5; 7 nucleotides agree with TRBD1. The V gene's germline CDR1 is SGHTA and CDR2 FQGNSA. The CDR3 consists of 15 residues. V shed 4 bases and J 1 base; nucleotides not matched to a gene: 4. CDR3 sequence reads: CASSSRQGSNQPQHF. In nucleotides, the CDR3 is TGTGCCAGCAGCTCCAGACAGGGAAGCAATCAGCCCCAGCATTTT.

CDR3 residues: CASSQDGGYEQYF. As DNA, the CDR3 is TGCGCCAGCAGCCAAGATGGAGGCTACGAGCAGTACTTC. The rearrangement uses TRBV4-3 and TRBJ2-7; tentatively, D is TRBD2 (5 bases). The CDR3 has 13 amino acids. CDR1 LGHNA and CDR2 YSLEER come from the germline V gene. The V and J ends lost 0 bases and 3 bases respectively, with 6 bases between them.

Concerning this clone: The junction departs from germline at one end; a sequencing error may be responsible. This chain joins TRBV25-1 and TRBJ2-2; the match to TRBD1 covers 9 bases. The CDR3 is 15 residues long. The V gene's germline CDR1 is MGHDK and CDR2 SYGVNS. This chain's CDR3 is CATSGGQGPTGELFF. As DNA, the CDR3 is TGTGCCACCAGTGGGGGACAGGGTCCCACCGGGGAGCTGTTTTTT.

With regard to this clone: Other DNA sequences of this sample code for an identical CDR3. This chain's CDR3 is CASSLKSSGNNEQFF. The CDR3 DNA is TGCGCCAGCAGCTTGAAGTCTAGCGGAAATAATGAGCAGTTCTTC. This chain connects TRBV5-1 to TRBJ2-1, with 7 bases that match TRBD2. The ends lost 1 base at V and 7 bases at J; junction bases unmatched: 8. CDR1 and CDR2 from the germline V gene are SGHRS and YFSETQ. CDR3 length: 15 amino acids.

The chain combines TRBV4-3 with TRBJ2-7; TRBD2 agrees at 16 bases. Germline CDR1 reads LGHNA; CDR2 reads YSLEER. The CDR3 has 18 residues. V shed 4 bases and J 5 bases; nucleotides not matched to a gene: 11. The chain's CDR3 is CASSRGAAGLAGGDEQYF. CDR3 nucleotides: TGCGCCAGCAGCCGAGGGGCTGCGGGACTAGCGGGAGGGGACGAGCAGTACTTC.

Only one count was recorded for this clone. The chain links TRBV4-2 to TRBJ1-6; 7 nucleotides agree with TRBD1. With V trimmed by 0 bases and J by 12 bases, 2 bases remained unmatched. This CDR3 spans 13 amino acids. Germline V gene data show CDR1 as LGHNA and CDR2 as YNFKEQ. CDR3: CASSQEGGIPLHF. In DNA, the CDR3 is TGTGCCAGCAGCCAAGAAGGGGGCATACCCCTCCACTTT.

The CDR3 nucleotides are TGCAGCGTTGAAGGGGCCCGGGACAGGGAGCGTGGCTACACCTTC. Protein product: CSVEGARDRERGYTF. This chain links TRBV29-1 with TRBJ1-2, with 9 bases that match TRBD1. The CDR3 length is 15 residues. The V segment lost 1 base and the J segment 7 bases; nucleotides outside the gene matches: 10. The germline CDR1 and CDR2 sequences are SQVTM and ANQGSEA.

J is TRBJ1-4 and V is TRBV7-9; possibly TRBD1 for D (6 bases). The CDR3 loop spans 13 amino acids. The germline V gene has CDR1 SEHNR and CDR2 FQNEAQ (reference sequence). The V gene lost 4 bases and the J gene lost 11 bases, with 14 bases spanning the gap. Here the CDR3 reads CASSSHRAGKLFF. CDR3 nucleotides: TGTGCCAGCAGCTCCCACAGGGCTGGGAAACTGTTTTTT.

The chain has TRBV12-5 and TRBJ1-3, with D hard to call. Germline V gene lookup returns CDR1 LGHNT and CDR2 FRNRAP. The CDR3 totals 15 residues. V was cut by 2 bases and J by 2 bases, with 10 bases left in between. The CDR3 DNA is TGTGCTAGTGGTTTGACGACTGTTACTGGAAACACCATATATTTT. This encodes CASGLTTVTGNTIYF. The full variable domain, completed using reference TRBV12-5 and TRBJ1-3, is DARVTQTPRHKVTEMGQEVTMRCQPILGHNTVFWYRQTMMQGLELLAYFRNRAPLDDSGMPKDRFSAEMPDATLATLKIQPSEPRDSAVYFCASGLTTVTGNTIYFGEGSWLTVV.

This clone occurred a few times. The rearrangement joins TRBV19 to TRBJ1-1, with D maybe TRBD1 (5 bases). Germline V gene data show CDR1 as LNHDA and CDR2 as SQIVND (reference sequence). The CDR3 totals 14 residues. V was clipped by 5 bases and J by 0 bases, with 10 bases between them. The CDR3 nucleotides read TGTGCCAGTAGTTTCTCAGGGCTGAACACTGAAGCTTTCTTT. The encoded protein is CASSFSGLNTEAFF.

The gene calls are TRBV15 and TRBJ2-7; 10 nucleotides match TRBD2. V lost 1 base and J lost 4; bases outside the gene matches: 7. The length of the CDR3 is 16 residues. CDR1 is LNHNV, CDR2 YYDKDF, per germline (reference sequence). Here the CDR3 DNA reads TGTGCCACCAGCAGAGGGGGAGGACTAGCGGTGTACGAGCAGTACTTC. It translates to CATSRGGGLAVYEQYF.

This rearrangement joins TRBV18 to TRBJ1-1, with TRBD1 matching 8 bases. Germline assignment: CDR1 KGHSH and CDR2 LQKENI. The CDR3 has 15 amino acids. V shed 3 bases and J 5 bases; nucleotides not matched to a gene: 8. CDR3 in amino acids: CASSPGDRGVTEAFF. CDR3 in DNA: TGTGCCAGCTCACCTGGAGACAGGGGAGTTACTGAAGCTTTCTTT.

This clone was recorded only once. The chain couples TRBV28 to TRBJ1-1; 9 bases agree with TRBD1. CDR1 and CDR2 (germline): MDHEN, SYDVKM. The V and J ends lost 8 bases and 4 bases, in that order; junction bases with no gene match: 14. The CDR3 loop spans 16 amino acids. In DNA, the CDR3 is TGTGCCAGCCAACCTGGAAACAGGGGGCGGAGCACTGAAGCTTTCTTT. It yields the protein CASQPGNRGRSTEAFF.

This clone was observed a single time. The chain joins TRBV5-1 to TRBJ1-2, with TRBD1 identical over 9 bases. V shed 5 bases, J shed 8 bases, and the junction held 10 bases outside the gene matches. Germline values: CDR1 SGHRS, CDR2 YFSETQ. The length of the CDR3 is 14 residues. The CDR3 loop is CASSSTGGPSGYTF. The CDR3 coding sequence is TGCGCCAGCAGTTCGACAGGGGGGCCATCGGGCTACACCTTC.

The chain combines TRBV5-6 with TRBJ1-2, with D uncertain. Germline CDR1 and CDR2: SGHDT and YYEEEE. The CDR3 sequence is 13 residues long. Trimming shortened V by 2 bases and J by 4 bases, and 9 bases separated the two germline ends. Here the CDR3 DNA reads TGTGCCAGCAGCTTAGGACTCACCTATGGCTACACCTTC. Encoded protein: CASSLGLTYGYTF. The variable domain in full, completed from reference TRBV5-6 and TRBJ1-2, reads DAGVTQSPTHLIKTRGQQVTLRCSPKSGHDTVSWYQQALGQGPQFIFQYYEEEERQRGNFPDRFSGHQFPNYSSELNVNALLLGDSALYLCASSLGLTYGYTFGSGTRLTVV.

This clone appeared a single time. The J gene is TRBJ1-3, the V gene TRBV9; the D is unclear. Germline V CDR1 and CDR2: SGDLS, YYNGEE. The CDR3 spans 13 residues. Trimming shortened V by 4 bases and J by 6 bases, and 11 bases separated the two germline ends. The CDR3 nucleotides are TGTGCCAGCAGCCCCAGCGAAGCAAACACCATATATTTT. Amino acid sequence: CASSPSEANTIYF.